Each of the 25 T cell receptor beta chains below was sequenced from the same sample in a study of cytomegalovirus exposure and HLA in healthy donors. Sequencing was performed with immunoSEQ multiplex PCR; in TCRdb, only in-frame clones are kept and a portion is missing. Of approximately 82,000 clones listed, approximately 95% were seen once; the top ten hold more than 0.6%. The specimen was PBMCs. Every receptor here comes from a young woman in good health and CMV-seronegative.

The rearrangement joins TRBV7-7 to TRBJ2-5; TRBD1 agrees at 9 bases. Germline V gene sequence: CDR1 SSHAT, CDR2 FNYEAQ (reference sequence). CDR3 length: 15 residues. With V trimmed by 4 bases and J by 3 bases, 6 bases remained unmatched. CDR3 residues: CASSWGQGIKETQYF. CDR3 DNA: TGTGCCAGCAGCTGGGGACAGGGTATTAAAGAGACCCAGTACTTC.

The chain combines TRBV9 with TRBJ2-7, with TRBD1 matching 7 bases. Trimming took 4 bases from V and 2 from J; bases not matched to a gene: 9. The CDR3 extends over 15 amino acids. Germline assignment: CDR1 SGDLS and CDR2 YYNGEE. DNA for the CDR3: TGTGCCAGCAGCATTACAGGGGAGAGGGCCTACGAGCAGTACTTC. It is translated as CASSITGERAYEQYF.

This sequence joins TRBV7-9 and TRBJ2-1, with TRBD2 matching over 9 bases. The CDR3 length is 15 residues. Germline CDR1 is SEHNR and CDR2 is FQNEAQ (reference sequence). V shed 6 bases and J 4 bases; nucleotides not matched to a gene: 7. The CDR3 spells CASSLSGGFYNEQFF. The CDR3 DNA is TGTGCCAGCAGTTTGAGCGGGGGGTTTTACAATGAGCAGTTCTTC.

The CDR3 bases are TGTGCCAGCAGTGTTCTAGCGGGAGCGGGGAATGAGCAGTTCTTC. It codes for CASSVLAGAGNEQFF. The gene calls are TRBV6-1 and TRBJ2-1; 10 bases align to TRBD2. The CDR3 runs to 15 residues. Germline-derived CDR1 and CDR2 are MNHNS and SASEGT. V gave up 4 bases and J gave up 7 bases; unmatched junction bases: 7.

V is TRBV2 and J is TRBJ2-3; 11 positions agree with TRBD2. The junction had 4 bases not matched to a gene; V was cut back by 8 bases and J by 6 bases. This CDR3 is 13 amino acids long. CDR1 and CDR2 (germline): SNHLY, FYNNEI. CDR3 bases: TGTGCCAGCCTTAGCGGGGGGGAGGATACGCAGTATTTT. It translates to CASLSGGEDTQYF.

The rearrangement links TRBV5-1 to TRBJ2-7; D is uncertain. V shed 2 bases and J shed 0 bases, with 3 bases lying between them. The CDR3 has 12 residues. Germline V CDR1 and CDR2: SGHRS, YFSETQ. Here the CDR3 reads CASSFNSYEQYF. The CDR3 region has the DNA TGCGCCAGCAGCTTTAACTCCTACGAGCAGTACTTC.

CDR3 nucleotide sequence: TGTGCCAGCAGTTTACCCAGGATACTTAGCAATCAGCCCCAGCATTTT. The encoded protein is CASSLPRILSNQPQHF. The J gene is TRBJ1-5, the V gene TRBV28; no clear D. The CDR3 loop spans 16 amino acids. Per germline, CDR1 MDHEN and CDR2 SYDVKM. The V and J ends lost 2 bases and 0 bases respectively, with 11 bases between them.

In this sample, this clone turned up once. This chain uses TRBV5-1 with TRBJ2-1, with a weak D call TRBD2 (5 bases). CDR1 and CDR2 from the germline V gene are SGHRS and YFSETQ. The CDR3 loop spans 8 amino acids. The germline V and J ends were trimmed by 10 bases and 10 bases, with 6 bases remaining between them. The CDR3 nucleotides are TGCGCCCGCGGGGAGCAGTTCTTC. It is translated as CARGEQFF.

The chain joins TRBV6-1 to TRBJ1-1; 10 bases fit TRBD1. This CDR3 has 13 amino acids. Germline V gene data show CDR1 as MNHNS and CDR2 as SASEGT. The V gene end was trimmed by 8 bases and the J gene end by 8 bases; junction bases not matched to a gene: 8. As DNA, the CDR3 is TGTGCCAGCGGAGGGACAGGGGTTTGGGAAGCTTTCTTT. This codes for CASGGTGVWEAFF.

The chain is built from TRBV5-4 and TRBJ1-6; TRBD1 is a possible D gene (5 bases). The CDR3 runs to 15 residues. V was clipped by 0 bases and J by 6 bases, with 10 bases between them. Per the germline V gene, CDR1 is SGHNT and CDR2 is YYREEE (reference sequence). The CDR3 nucleotides read TGTGCCAGCAGCTTGGGAGTAGGGGCTAATTCACCCCTCCACTTT. Its translation is CASSLGVGANSPLHF.

The CDR3 here is CAWSWQAEKLFF. The CDR3 nucleotides read TGTGCCTGGAGCTGGCAGGCCGAAAAACTGTTTTTT. The chain uses TRBV30 and TRBJ1-4, with D unclear. V was clipped by 3 bases and J by 8 bases, with 10 bases between them. Germline values: CDR1 GTSNPN, CDR2 SVGIG (reference sequence). This CDR3 region has 12 residues.

The chain is built from TRBV5-8 and TRBJ1-3; 7 bases fit TRBD1. Germline assignment: CDR1 SGHTS and CDR2 YDEGEE. This CDR3 has 17 amino acids. Trimming took 3 bases from V and 2 from J; bases not matched to a gene: 11. The CDR3 is CASSSPPGQWTGNTIYF. CDR3 nucleotides: TGTGCCAGCAGCTCGCCCCCGGGACAGTGGACTGGAAACACCATATATTTT.

The chain is built from TRBV4-3 and TRBJ1-2; D is unclear. This CDR3 region has 17 residues. The V end was cut by 4 bases, the J end by 0 bases, with 18 bases between. CDR1 and CDR2 (germline): LGHNA, YSLEER. CDR3 nucleotides: TGCGCCAGCAGCCGGTCTGAGAGCGGAGAACCTAACTATGGCTACACCTTC. Translation: CASSRSESGEPNYGYTF.

The chain joins TRBV4-3 to TRBJ2-7; possible D gene TRBD1, 5 bases. Germline V gives CDR1 LGHNA, CDR2 YSLEER. CDR3 length: 15 residues. V was clipped by 0 bases and J by 5 bases, with 14 bases between them. Written as DNA, the CDR3 is TGCGCCAGCAGCCAAGATTCCCGCAGGGCTAACGAGCAGTACTTC. It translates to CASSQDSRRANEQYF.

The chain links TRBV4-3 to TRBJ2-7, with D possibly being TRBD2 (6 bases). The germline CDR1 and CDR2 sequences are LGHNA and YSLEER. Trimming took 5 bases from V and 6 from J, leaving 14 bases between them. This CDR3 contains 13 residues. CDR3 sequence reads: CASSGGGPGEQYF. The CDR3 nucleotides are TGCGCCAGCAGCGGCGGAGGGCCTGGCGAGCAGTACTTC.

The rearrangement uses TRBV4-1 and TRBJ2-5, with 12 nucleotides matching TRBD2. There are 16 residues in the CDR3. From germline, CDR1 is MGHRA and CDR2 YSYEKL. Trimming removed 3 bases from V and 5 bases from J; junction bases left unmatched: 7. The CDR3 protein is CASSQGLAGRSETQYF. Written as DNA, the CDR3 is TGCGCCAGCAGCCAGGGACTAGCGGGCCGGAGTGAGACCCAGTACTTC.

The V call is TRBV18, the J call TRBJ1-3; tentative D call: TRBD1 (5 bases). Germline assignment: CDR1 KGHSH and CDR2 LQKENI. This CDR3 has 16 residues. The V end was cut by 3 bases, the J end by 2 bases, with 14 bases between. For the CDR3, the DNA is TGTGCCAGCTCACCGGTAGGGGTTGAAACTGGAAACACCATATATTTT. Residues: CASSPVGVETGNTIYF.

CDR3 in amino acids: CASGKGQAPNYGYTF. The CDR3 coding sequence is TGTGCTAGTGGTAAGGGACAGGCCCCTAACTATGGCTACACCTTC. The chain uses TRBV12-5 and TRBJ1-2; TRBD1 agrees at 8 bases. CDR3 length equals 15 residues. The germline gives CDR1 LGHNT, CDR2 FRNRAP. V was clipped by 5 bases and J by 0 bases; unmatched bases: 5.

This sequence joins TRBV19 and TRBJ1-2; D gene unclear. The CDR3 is made up of 13 amino acids. V was pared by 10 bases and J by 4 bases, with 16 bases between. Per germline, CDR1 LNHDA and CDR2 SQIVND (reference sequence). The CDR3 loop reads CATPKEGGYGYTF. The CDR3 DNA reads as TGTGCCACCCCTAAGGAGGGAGGCTATGGCTACACCTTC.

The CDR3 region has the DNA TGTGCCAGCAGCTTGGTCAGTAACACCATATATTTT. Translating it yields CASSLVSNTIYF. The chain employs TRBV5-6 and TRBJ1-3; D uncertain. The CDR3 loop spans 12 amino acids. V was shortened by 0 bases and J by 7 bases, with 5 bases between the two germline ends. Germline V CDR1 and CDR2: SGHDT, YYEEEE.

The rearrangement uses TRBV11-2 and TRBJ2-7, with 8 bases identical to TRBD1. The CDR3 has 17 amino acids. Trimming took 3 bases from V and 1 from J; bases not matched to a gene: 11. Per the germline V gene, CDR1 is SGHAT and CDR2 is FQNNGV. The CDR3 DNA reads as TGTGCCAGCAGCTTGGCTCACCTGAGGACAGGGTCCTACGAGCAGTACTTC. Translating it yields CASSLAHLRTGSYEQYF.

The gene calls are TRBV28 and TRBJ1-2; 7 bases match TRBD1. There are 12 residues in the CDR3. Trimming took 6 bases from V and 7 from J; bases not matched to a gene: 5. CDR1 is MDHEN and CDR2 is SYDVKM in the germline V gene. The DNA of the CDR3 is TGTGCCAGCAGGGCAGACAGGGCTGGCTACACCTTC. This translates into CASRADRAGYTF.

The gene calls are TRBV19 and TRBJ2-3; TRBD2 aligns across 12 bases. This CDR3 region has 19 residues. The J segment lost 2 bases and the V segment lost 4 bases, leaving 13 bases of the junction unmatched. Germline values: CDR1 LNHDA, CDR2 SQIVND (reference sequence). CDR3 sequence: CASSSGGRLAGAITDTQYF. In DNA form, the CDR3 reads TGTGCCAGTAGTAGTGGGGGGCGACTAGCGGGAGCTATCACAGATACGCAGTATTTT.

The V call is TRBV19, the J call TRBJ1-3; no clear D gene. Germline CDR1 reads LNHDA; CDR2 reads SQIVND (reference sequence). The V end was cut by 1 base, the J end by 4 bases, with 11 bases between. The CDR3 contains 15 residues. The CDR3 spells CASSIVSGGGNTIYF. DNA of the CDR3: TGTGCCAGTAGTATAGTCTCCGGCGGGGGAAACACCATATATTTT.

V gene TRBV5-1 combines with J gene TRBJ2-1, with D maybe TRBD2 (7 bases). Trimming stripped 1 base from V and 8 bases from J, with 16 bases between. The CDR3 is 15 amino acids. Germline CDR1 SGHRS, CDR2 YFSETQ. The CDR3 protein is CASSLLEGGPHEQFF. The CDR3 nucleotides are TGCGCCAGCAGCTTGTTGGAGGGGGGGCCACATGAGCAGTTCTTC.